Below, one T cell receptor (beta chain) is given with its context. These data belong to a study of monozygotic twins with inflammatory bowel disease. Per the germline V gene, CDR1 is MNHEY and CDR2 is SVGAGI. CDR3 length equals 14 residues. TCRdb re-called the 5' RACE reads, yielding one record per CDR3 amino acid sequence without DNA. The sample table includes approximately 85,000 distinct CDR3 sequences. The sequence derives from a human donor with ulcerative colitis or Crohn's disease, or a healthy co-twin of an affected twin (not recorded which). The sequenced sample consisted of blood. The J gene is TRBJ1-2, the V gene TRBV6-5; the D gene TCRdb calls, TRBD1, cannot be checked with no DNA. The CDR3 reads CASSYYSQGDGYTF.